One sample yielded the 14 T cell receptor beta chains listed below, sequenced in a study of blood T cell repertoires in COVID-19. Some clones are missing from TCRdb's copy, which holds only in-frame ones; the method was immunoSEQ multiplex PCR. This sample carries about 200,000 clones, roughly 90% of them seen once, and the ten largest clones take about 1.7%. The sequencing sample was made of peripheral blood. All receptors come from a man between 18 and 29 years old with active or convalescent COVID-19.

The chain recombines TRBV7-3 with TRBJ2-1; 7 bases match TRBD2. The junction had 6 bases not matched to a gene; V was cut back by 5 bases and J by 8 bases. CDR3 length: 13 amino acids. CDR1 SGHTA and CDR2 FQGTGA come from the germline V gene. CDR3 sequence reads: CASSQRLAHEQFF. Written as DNA, the CDR3 is TGTGCCAGCAGCCAAAGACTAGCTCATGAGCAGTTCTTC.

The CDR3 is CASSEQGTDTQYF. CDR3 sequence (DNA): TGTGCCAGCAGCGAACAGGGAACAGATACGCAGTATTTT. This chain uses TRBV6-4 with TRBJ2-3, with a tentative D call TRBD1 (6 bases). The CDR3 loop spans 13 amino acids. V lost 6 bases to trimming and J lost 3 bases, with 10 bases between them. The germline CDR1 and CDR2 sequences are MRHNA and SNTAGT.

This chain connects TRBV19 to TRBJ1-4; unclear D gene. Trimming took 7 bases from V and 0 from J, leaving 9 bases between them. This CDR3 is 14 amino acids long. CDR1 is LNHDA and CDR2 is SQIVND in the germline V gene (reference sequence). CDR3 nucleotides: TGTGCCAGTACCCCTTATGCAACTAATGAAAAACTGTTTTTT. It translates to CASTPYATNEKLFF.

This chain joins TRBV29-1 and TRBJ1-1; D might be TRBD1 (6 bases). Per the germline V gene, CDR1 is SQVTM and CDR2 is ANQGSEA. V dropped 3 bases and J dropped 4 bases, with 9 bases sitting between them. CDR3 size: 12 residues. In DNA, the CDR3 is TGCAGCGTTGACACAGGGTTCACTGAAGCTTTCTTT. It yields the protein CSVDTGFTEAFF.

V usage is TRBV30 and J usage is TRBJ2-5; TRBD1 agrees at 9 bases. The junction had 12 bases not matched to a gene; V was cut back by 8 bases and J by 8 bases. The germline V gene encodes CDR1 GTSNPN and CDR2 SVGIG (reference sequence). The CDR3 loop spans 13 amino acids. CDR3 sequence: CAGDRERRYTQYF. The CDR3 coding sequence is TGTGCCGGGGACAGGGAACGTCGTTATACCCAGTACTTC.

The CDR3 sequence is CSVAVQAMESGYTF. In DNA, the CDR3 is TGCAGCGTTGCGGTACAGGCTATGGAAAGTGGCTACACCTTC. The V gene is TRBV29-1, the J gene TRBJ1-2; D may be TRBD1 (5 bases). The germline CDR1 and CDR2 sequences are SQVTM and ANQGSEA. The V end was cut by 4 bases, the J end by 7 bases, with 19 bases between. CDR3 length equals 14 residues.

The V call is TRBV6-2 or TRBV6-3, the J call TRBJ1-2; D is unclear. CDR3 length: 11 amino acids. Germline loops: CDR1 MNHEY, CDR2 SVGEGT. Trimming removed 4 bases from V and 7 bases from J, with 7 bases in between. The CDR3 loop is CASSSPRGYTF. CDR3 sequence (DNA): TGTGCCAGCAGTTCCCCTCGTGGCTACACCTTC.

V usage is TRBV2 and J usage is TRBJ1-6, with D uncertain. V was trimmed by 0 bases and J by 10 bases, leaving 7 bases between them. The germline gives CDR1 SNHLY, CDR2 FYNNEI. This CDR3 has 13 residues. This CDR3 is CASSEAQRSPLHF. The CDR3 region has the DNA TGTGCCAGCAGTGAAGCGCAACGGTCACCCCTCCACTTT.

The genes are TRBV9 and TRBJ2-3, with 9 bases that match TRBD2. Germline V CDR1 and CDR2: SGDLS, YYNGEE. The CDR3 sequence is 15 residues long. With 2 bases clipped from V and 3 bases from J, the junction kept 4 bases outside the gene matches. DNA for the CDR3: TGTGCCAGCAGCGTTGGACTAGCGACGACAGATACGCAGTATTTT. This gives the protein CASSVGLATTDTQYF. The full variable domain, rest sourced from reference TRBV9 and TRBJ2-3, is DSGVTQTPKHLITATGQRVTLRCSPRSGDLSVYWYQQSLDQGLQFLIQYYNGEERAKGNILERFSAQQFPDLHSELNLSSLELGDSALYFCASSVGLATTDTQYFGPGTRLTVL.

This clone was picked up one time. The chain couples TRBV19 to TRBJ1-2; D remains unclear. V was cut by 3 bases and J by 6 bases, with 14 bases left in between. This CDR3 is built from 14 residues. Germline-derived CDR1 and CDR2 are LNHDA and SQIVND (reference sequence). DNA of the CDR3: TGTGCCAGTAGTATTTGGCCGTCTTCCCATGGCTACACCTTC. Amino acids: CASSIWPSSHGYTF.

The V and J genes are TRBV9 and TRBJ2-7; TRBD1 matches 8 bases. Trimming took 8 bases from V and 3 from J; bases not matched to a gene: 7. The CDR3 has 13 amino acids. CDR1 and CDR2 (germline): SGDLS, YYNGEE. The CDR3 nucleotides read TGTGCCAGAAGGACAGGGAGCTTCTACGAGCAGTACTTC. This gives the protein CARRTGSFYEQYF.

This chain joins TRBV5-1 and TRBJ2-5, with TRBD1 identical over 8 bases. This CDR3 contains 14 residues. With V trimmed by 2 bases and J by 4 bases, 4 bases remained unmatched. CDR1 is SGHRS, CDR2 YFSETQ, per germline. CDR3 amino acids: CASSFLQGGETQYF. In DNA, the CDR3 is TGCGCCAGCAGCTTCTTACAGGGGGGAGAGACCCAGTACTTC.

This clone was counted between two and nine times. This chain joins TRBV6-1 and TRBJ1-2; D is unclear. The CDR3 length is 12 residues. Trimming removed 3 bases from V and 7 bases from J, with 9 bases in between. Germline lookup yields CDR1 MNHNS and CDR2 SASEGT. In DNA form, the CDR3 reads TGTGCCAGCAGTGACCGATATAGTGGCTACACCTTC. Protein: CASSDRYSGYTF.

V and J are TRBV20-1 and TRBJ1-2, with no clear D. Germline CDR1 is DFQATT and CDR2 is SNEGSKA (reference sequence). Trimming stripped 3 bases from V and 4 bases from J, with 21 bases between. This CDR3 has 16 amino acids. In nucleotides, the CDR3 is TGCAGTGCTAGTCTAAGTGGGTCGGAGGGATCCTATGGCTACACCTTC. The encoded protein is CSASLSGSEGSYGYTF.